This TCR beta chain was sequenced during a study of Graves' ophthalmopathy and Graves' hyperthyroidism. This clonotype was observed at least ten times. Its antigen is still unknown. CDR3 size: 14 residues. Looked up from germline, CDR1 is MNHNY and CDR2 is SVGAGI (reference sequence). Trimming removed 6 bases at V and 0 bases at J, with 8 bases between. TCR beta CDR3 regions were amplified from RNA transcripts. The first round was an RT-PCR with HTBI primers, and the second round was a multiplex PCR. Each CDR3 protein is one row after TCRdb ran MiXCR on the multiplex PCR reads. The table records just over 600,000 distinct CDR3 sequences, approximately 22% of them present only once. The term stable hyperthyroidism indicated an absence of ophthalmopathy within 18 months of follow-up. Study-level results: Using 13 signatures, a model distinguished ophthalmopathy from stable hyperthyroidism, reaching about 87% sensitivity and 70% to 83% specificity.

The V call is TRBV6-6, the J call TRBJ2-2, with D unclear. The sequence was obtained from a woman between 18 and 30 years old with stable Graves' hyperthyroidism. Some clones in this sample may be carry-over from other donors' samples. The specimen was peripheral blood. This CDR3 reads CASRFKANTGELFF. In DNA, the CDR3 is TGTGCCAGCAGGTTCAAAGCGAACACCGGGGAGCTGTTTTTT.